Below, one TCR beta chain is given with its context. What it binds is not known. What was sequenced were expressed TCRB transcripts, since all of the isolated RNA had been reverse transcribed. Clones were sequenced by immunoSEQ multiplex PCR, and TCRdb holds only the in-frame ones, with some missing. The sample lists about 230,000 clones; 9.6% were seen once. This CDR3 is 14 amino acids long. Germline trimming cut 0 bases from V and 15 bases from J; bases unmatched to any gene: 11. Germline CDR1 is SGDLS and CDR2 is YYNGEE. These data are taken from a study of beta chain features in type 1 diabetes. Study-wide findings and caveats: The naive, central memory and Treg TCRB repertoires looked more alike in patients than they did in healthy donors. Type 1 diabetes patients had VDJ junctions that carried fewer insertions and more deletions.

J is TRBJ2-1 and V is TRBV9, with TRBD1 identical over 8 bases. This TCR was sampled from a woman aged 18 to 35 in good health. Sequencing used naive CD4+ T cells from blood. The CDR3 nucleotides are TGTGCCAGCAGCGTAGGGGGTGGGTGGGACAGGCGGTTCTTC. It codes for CASSVGGGWDRRFF.